The 24 T cell receptor beta chains presented below share a single source sample, sequenced in a study of T cell repertoires in cytomegalovirus infection. TCRdb reprocessed the reads via MiXCR and lists one record per CDR3 protein. Of 250,000 to 400,000 distinct CDR3 sequences in the sample, around 25% were seen once. Their antigens remain unidentified. Sequenced material: cultured PBMCs, taken from culture after CMV antigen stimulation. Receptors originate from a human donor in good health (CMV status not recorded). Some clones in this sample may be carry-over from other donors' samples.

This clonotype was counted between two and nine times. The J gene is TRBJ1-5, the V gene TRBV28; possibly TRBD1 for D (5 bases). V was shortened by 5 bases and J by 9 bases, with 20 bases between the two germline ends. This CDR3 comprises 15 residues. Germline values: CDR1 MDHEN, CDR2 SYDVKM. The CDR3 protein is CASSIDRGAIMPQHF. The CDR3 DNA reads TGTGCCAGCAGTATAGACCGCGGGGCCATCATGCCCCAGCATTTT.

The sample holds a few counts of this clonotype. J is TRBJ1-1 and V is TRBV11-2; D not certain. The germline V and J ends were trimmed by 3 bases and 1 base, with 9 bases remaining between them. The germline gives CDR1 SGHAT, CDR2 FQNNGV. There are 14 residues in the CDR3. The chain's CDR3 is CASSFGGKNTEAFF. CDR3 sequence (DNA): TGTGCCAGCAGCTTCGGCGGGAAGAACACTGAAGCTTTCTTT.

This clonotype was recorded many times. The genes are TRBV7-3 and TRBJ2-2; TRBD1 matches 10 bases. V lost 2 bases, J lost 1 base, and 1 base stayed unmatched. The CDR3 loop spans 16 amino acids. Germline CDR1 SGHTA, CDR2 FQGTGA. DNA of the CDR3: TGTGCCAGCAGCTTAGGGACAGGGGTGAACACCGGGGAGCTGTTTTTT. This translates into CASSLGTGVNTGELFF.

V gene TRBV7-9 combines with J gene TRBJ2-1; D possibly corresponds to TRBD2 (6 bases). The CDR3 is made up of 13 amino acids. Per germline, CDR1 SEHNR and CDR2 FQNEAQ (reference sequence). The V and J ends lost 3 bases and 7 bases respectively, with 10 bases between them. The CDR3 loop is CASSLKAGNEQFF. CDR3 bases: TGTGCCAGCAGCTTGAAGGCGGGGAATGAGCAGTTCTTC. The full variable domain, with the rest looked up from reference TRBV7-9 and TRBJ2-1, is DTGVSQNPRHKITKRGQNVTFRCDPISEHNRLYWYRQTLGQGPEFLTYFQNEAQLEKSRLLSDRFSAERPKGSFSTLEIQRTEQGDSAMYLCASSLKAGNEQFFGPGTRLTVL.

As to this clonotype: Sequence at one end of the junction differs from germline and may be a read error. This chain links TRBV7-2 with TRBJ2-2, with D maybe TRBD2 (5 bases). The CDR3 totals 13 residues. Per germline, CDR1 SGHTA and CDR2 FQGNSA. The CDR3, as DNA: TGTGCCAGCAGCCGACGTCGGACCGGGGAGCTGCTTTTT. Translation: CASSRRRTGELLF.

The chain has TRBV4-3 and TRBJ1-2; D remains unclear. This CDR3 contains 13 residues. The V end was cut by 2 bases, the J end by 7 bases, with 11 bases between. Germline loops: CDR1 LGHNA, CDR2 YSLEER. CDR3 region: CASSQILGVGYTF. For the CDR3, the DNA is TGCGCCAGCAGCCAAATTTTGGGTGTTGGCTACACCTTC.

V gene TRBV5-1 combines with J gene TRBJ2-2, with a weak D call TRBD2 (7 bases). The CDR3 sequence is 16 residues long. CDR1 is SGHRS and CDR2 is YFSETQ in the germline V gene. V was pared by 3 bases and J by 4 bases, with 16 bases between. CDR3 in DNA: TGCGCCAGCAGCTCCCCGGGGGGCCCGGGCACCGGGGAGCTGTTTTTT. As protein: CASSSPGGPGTGELFF. Filled out from reference TRBV5-1 and TRBJ2-2, the complete variable domain reads KAGVTQTPRYLIKTRGQQVTLSCSPISGHRSVSWYQQTPGQGLQFLFEYFSETQRNKGNFPGRFSGRQFSNSRSEMNVSTLELGDSALYLCASSSPGGPGTGELFFGEGSRLTVL.

The chain couples TRBV7-2 to TRBJ2-7; 8 bases map to TRBD2. This CDR3 comprises 16 residues. The ends lost 2 bases at V and 3 bases at J; junction bases unmatched: 9. Germline CDR1 and CDR2: SGHTA and FQGNSA. Here the CDR3 reads CASSLLASGLSYEQYF. The CDR3 region has the DNA TGTGCCAGCAGCTTACTTGCTAGCGGGCTGAGCTACGAGCAGTACTTC.

The rearrangement joins TRBV6-6 to TRBJ2-3; maybe TRBD2 (5 bases). Germline V CDR1 and CDR2: MNHNY, SVGAGI (reference sequence). Trimming took off 6 bases at V and 6 bases at J, with 13 bases between the two ends. The CDR3 consists of 13 residues. The CDR3: CASSPGLSDTQYF. In DNA, the CDR3 is TGTGCCAGCAGCCCCGGACTCTCCGATACGCAGTATTTT.

V is TRBV7-2 and J is TRBJ2-5; no definite D call. Trimming removed 3 bases at V and 5 bases at J, with 13 bases between. Germline loops: CDR1 SGHTA, CDR2 FQGNSA. This CDR3 contains 14 residues. The CDR3 DNA reads as TGTGCCAGCAGCTTGGGTCCTGGAACGGAGACCCAGTACTTC. Translation gives CASSLGPGTETQYF.

In its sample, this clonotype was seen many times. CDR3 loop: CASTPLGPLSGNTIYF. The DNA for the CDR3 is TGTGCCAGCACCCCGTTGGGGCCTCTCTCTGGAAACACCATATATTTT. The chain has TRBV12-3 or TRBV12-4 and TRBJ1-3; possible D gene TRBD1, 5 bases. V lost 7 bases and J 0 bases, leaving 16 bases between the germline ends. CDR3 length: 16 amino acids.

The chain joins TRBV6-2 or TRBV6-3 to TRBJ1-5; 8 positions match TRBD1. The V gene's germline CDR1 is MNHEY and CDR2 SVGEGT. CDR3 length: 18 amino acids. Trimming removed 2 bases from V and 3 bases from J; junction bases left unmatched: 12. CDR3 coding DNA: TGTGCCAGCAGTTACGAGACCGGGACAGGAAGTTACAATCAGCCCCAGCATTTT. It is translated as CASSYETGTGSYNQPQHF.

This chain links TRBV5-6 with TRBJ1-2; D uncertain. CDR1 is SGHDT, CDR2 YYEEEE, per germline. V dropped 4 bases and J dropped 7 bases, with 14 bases sitting between them. The CDR3 is made up of 13 amino acids. CDR3 in DNA: TGTGCCAGCAGCCCCAGCCTGGAGGGTGGCTACACCTTC. Its protein is CASSPSLEGGYTF.

The rearrangement joins TRBV6-4 to TRBJ1-5; maybe TRBD1 (6 bases). From germline, CDR1 is MRHNA and CDR2 SNTAGT. The CDR3 extends over 18 amino acids. V was clipped by 8 bases and J by 7 bases, with 30 bases between them. This chain's CDR3 is CASRFLRGGKNDVQPQHF. As DNA, the CDR3 is TGTGCCAGCCGGTTCCTGAGAGGGGGTAAGAATGATGTCCAGCCCCAGCATTTT.

This chain connects TRBV12-3 or TRBV12-4 to TRBJ1-2; D might be TRBD1 (5 bases). CDR3 length: 12 residues. Trimming cost V 7 bases and J 7 bases, with 13 bases left between them. The CDR3 DNA is TGTGCCAGCACCATGGGGGGAATTGGCTACACCTTC. Protein sequence: CASTMGGIGYTF.

A few counts support this clonotype. V and J are TRBV20-1 and TRBJ2-5; D may be TRBD1 or TRBD2 (6 bases each). The germline V gene encodes CDR1 DFQATT and CDR2 SNEGSKA (reference sequence). This CDR3 contains 13 residues. Trimming took 1 base from V and 5 from J, leaving 11 bases between them. CDR3 amino acids: CSARGQGRETQYF. The CDR3 DNA is TGCAGTGCTAGAGGGCAGGGGAGGGAGACCCAGTACTTC.

This clonotype was seen ten or more times. The chain couples TRBV7-2 to TRBJ2-1; TRBD2 is a possible D gene (6 bases). Germline lookup yields CDR1 SGHTA and CDR2 FQGNSA. This CDR3 has 17 amino acids. V was clipped by 1 base and J by 4 bases, with 17 bases between them. This chain's CDR3 is CASSLDIWASEYNEQFF. The CDR3 DNA reads TGTGCCAGCAGCTTAGATATTTGGGCTAGCGAGTACAATGAGCAGTTCTTC. The full variable domain, in which reference TRBV7-2 and TRBJ2-1 provide the parts outside the CDR3, is GAGVSQSPSNKVTEKGKDVELRCDPISGHTALYWYRQSLGQGLEFLIYFQGNSAPDKSGLPSDRFSAERTGGSVSTLTIQRTQQEDSAVYLCASSLDIWASEYNEQFFGPGTRLTVL.

This clonotype was detected only a few times. The rearrangement uses TRBV7-2 and TRBJ2-3, with 7 bases that match TRBD1. Per the germline V gene, CDR1 is SGHTA and CDR2 is FQGNSA. V was clipped by 5 bases and J by 2 bases; unmatched bases: 10. CDR3 length: 16 residues. The CDR3 nucleotides are TGTGCCAGCAGCCCCGGGACAGTCTTACCCACAGATACGCAGTATTTT. Encoded protein: CASSPGTVLPTDTQYF.

This chain connects TRBV7-2 to TRBJ2-1, with unresolved D. The CDR3 consists of 15 residues. With 5 bases removed from V and 5 bases from J, the gap between germline ends came to 16 bases. Per the germline V gene, CDR1 is SGHTA and CDR2 is FQGNSA. In DNA form, the CDR3 reads TGTGCCAGCAGCCCAGGTCGGGCTATGAACAATGAGCAGTTCTTC. The encoded protein is CASSPGRAMNNEQFF.

The chain links TRBV28 to TRBJ2-1, with a possible D match to TRBD2 (5 bases). This CDR3 is built from 16 residues. Trimming cost V 2 bases and J 4 bases, with 15 bases left between them. CDR1 and CDR2 (germline): MDHEN, SYDVKM. The CDR3 spells CASSLTTRSKYNEQFF. The DNA of the CDR3 is TGTGCCAGCAGTTTAACCACTAGGAGCAAGTACAATGAGCAGTTCTTC.

This clonotype was counted at least ten times. The chain joins TRBV12-3 or TRBV12-4 to TRBJ1-2; D gene uncertain. Trimming pared 5 bases from V and 4 bases from J, leaving 11 bases between. The CDR3 has 13 residues. CDR3 coding DNA: TGTGCCAGCAGTCAGGACCGGATCTATGGCTACACCTTC. Its protein product is CASSQDRIYGYTF.

This clonotype was seen a handful of times. The chain employs TRBV12-3 or TRBV12-4 and TRBJ2-5; a weak D match, TRBD2 (6 bases). V lost 5 bases and J lost 5, with 15 bases in between. CDR3 length: 14 residues. The CDR3 region has the DNA TGTGCCAGCAGTCCGGGAGTGGCGTGGGAGACCCAGTACTTC. Translation: CASSPGVAWETQYF.

In this sample, this clonotype turned up many times. The CDR3: CASSLVGGQTAGANVLTF. CDR3 DNA: TGTGCCAGCAGCTTAGTGGGGGGACAGACTGCTGGGGCCAACGTCCTGACTTTC. The chain recombines TRBV7-2 with TRBJ2-6; weak D call: TRBD1 (7 bases). Per germline, CDR1 SGHTA and CDR2 FQGNSA. The CDR3 covers 18 residues. V lost 1 base to trimming and J lost 2 bases, with 15 bases between them. Looking up the rest from reference TRBV7-2 and TRBJ2-6 gives the full variable domain: GAGVSQSPSNKVTEKGKDVELRCDPISGHTALYWYRQSLGQGLEFLIYFQGNSAPDKSGLPSDRFSAERTGGSVSTLTIQRTQQEDSAVYLCASSLVGGQTAGANVLTFGAGSRLTVL.

Only a few counts were recorded for this clonotype. The rearrangement joins TRBV4-2 to TRBJ1-3; D remains ambiguous. The germline gives CDR1 LGHNA, CDR2 YNFKEQ. The CDR3 has 15 residues. The V and J ends lost 0 bases and 4 bases respectively, with 10 bases between them. The CDR3 bases are TGTGCCAGCAGCCAAGATATTCCAGGCGGAAACACCATATATTTT. Its protein product is CASSQDIPGGNTIYF.